This T cell receptor beta chain was retrieved from a study of cytomegalovirus exposure and HLA in healthy donors. Study as a whole: About 85 million unique TCRs from HLA-typed donors were held in an early release of data.

Whole-study results and caveats: As was reported, the classifier diagnosed cytomegalovirus status with high specificity and sensitivity.

PCR amplification relied on 60 Vbeta primers (plus 13 Jbeta primers). Assay: immunoSEQ multiplex PCR; the TCRdb copy retains only in-frame clones and omits some. This repertoire shows about 110,000 clones, over 70% found once; its top ten account for 2.5% to 3.5%. This clone turned up a few times. The antigen is undetermined. The CDR3 totals 13 residues. The germline V gene has CDR1 GTSNPN and CDR2 SVGIG (reference sequence). V was pared by 3 bases and J by 5 bases, with 13 bases between. The sample consisted of PBMCs. This sequence originates from a female donor in good health and CMV-seronegative. The V and J genes are TRBV30 and TRBJ1-2; D uncertain. The CDR3 region is CAWRPSSEYGYTF. Here the CDR3 DNA reads TGTGCCTGGAGGCCGTCCTCAGAATATGGCTACACCTTC.